This T cell receptor (beta chain) came from a study of T cells in Graves' hyperthyroidism and ophthalmopathy. The trim removed 5 bases at V and 8 bases at J, leaving 8 bases unmatched. This CDR3 is built from 15 residues. This clonotype appeared a few times. It was RNA transcripts that yielded the amplified TCR beta CDR3 regions. HTBI primers were employed in a first-round RT-PCR of the TCR CDR3. TCRdb processed the multiplex PCR reads anew with MiXCR; each CDR3 protein has one entry. The repertoire holds more than 300,000 distinct CDR3 sequences, with around 15% as singletons. The sample taken for sequencing was blood. The chain employs TRBV12-3 or TRBV12-4 and TRBJ1-4, with 10 positions matching TRBD1. The clonotype originates from a young woman with Graves' ophthalmopathy. CDR3 loop: CASSNGDRGYEKLFF. CDR3 sequence (DNA): TGTGCCAGCAGTAATGGGGACAGGGGTTACGAAAAACTGTTTTTT.